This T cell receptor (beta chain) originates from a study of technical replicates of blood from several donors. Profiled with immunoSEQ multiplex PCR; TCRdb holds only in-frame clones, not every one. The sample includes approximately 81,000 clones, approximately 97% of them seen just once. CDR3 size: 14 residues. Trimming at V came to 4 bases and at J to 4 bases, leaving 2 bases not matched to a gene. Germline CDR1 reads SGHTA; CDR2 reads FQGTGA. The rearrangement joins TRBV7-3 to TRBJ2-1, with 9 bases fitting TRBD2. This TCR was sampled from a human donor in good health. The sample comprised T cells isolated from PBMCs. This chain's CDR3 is CASSSAGGYNEQFF. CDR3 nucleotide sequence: TGTGCCAGCAGCTCGGCGGGGGGGTACAATGAGCAGTTCTTC.